This T cell receptor (beta chain) was profiled in a study of patients and donors after allogeneic stem cell transplantation (dated by TCRdb to 2019 to 2021). Deletion took 4 bases off V and 6 bases off J, with a span of 12 bases between the germline ends. Including the terminal cysteine and phenylalanine, the CDR3 comprises 13 residues. Only the CDR3 region is kept as DNA, spanning 39 bases read in frame from base 1. The germline V gene (reference sequence) supplies CDR1 LGHDT and CDR2 YNNKEL. The library was produced with RT-PCR. Data came from a NextSeq 550. The public reads were run again by TCRdb, first through fastp at Q25 and then through MiXCR, and only productive beta chains were kept. Each entry is one CDR3 protein sequence, shown with its most common DNA and genes. This sample is represented by tens of thousands of distinct CDR3 sequences; around 46% of them were singletons. The top ten hold roughly 64% of the sample.

A remark on this clonotype: No cognate antigen has been identified for it. No base quality values were provided; no much bigger clone lies one nucleotide off.

The chain uses TRBV3-1 and TRBJ1-1, and perhaps TRBD1 as D gene, on 5 matching bases. The sequence derives from a human donor who was either an allogeneic HSCT recipient or a stem cell or donor lymphocyte infusion donor (not recorded which). It is not recorded whose cells these are; they may come from a transplant donor. Sequencing used blood, either unsorted or a sorted T cell fraction (not recorded which). The DNA reads as follows: TGTGCCAGCAGCCGTCAGGGCGAAGCTGAAGCTTTCTTT. This sequence encodes CASSRQGEAEAFF. The CDR3, completed at both ends by the reference TRBV3-1 and TRBJ1-1 genes, gives the full variable domain DTAVSQTPKYLVTQMGNDKSIKCEQNLGHDTMYWYKQDSKKFLKIMFSYNNKELIINETVPNRFSPKSPDKAHLNLHINSLELGDSAVYFCASSRQGEAEAFFGQGTRLTVV.